The 16 T cell receptor beta chains listed next were all sequenced from one sample in a study of blood T cell repertoires in COVID-19. Produced via immunoSEQ multiplex PCR; TCRdb's table is partial and in-frame only. The sample lists around 200,000 clones, 83% occurring once. The source material was peripheral blood. All receptors derive from a woman between 25 and 40 years old with COVID-19, enrolled during active disease.

The chain recombines TRBV7-9 with TRBJ2-1, with D tentatively TRBD2 (6 bases). The germline gives CDR1 SEHNR, CDR2 FQNEAQ (reference sequence). The V end was cut by 5 bases, the J end by 5 bases, with 25 bases between. CDR3 length equals 18 residues. The CDR3 is CASSGPKDRETKDNEQFF. CDR3 in DNA: TGTGCCAGCAGCGGGCCAAAGGACCGGGAGACTAAGGACAATGAGCAGTTCTTC.

The chain combines TRBV7-9 with TRBJ2-2; 10 positions agree with TRBD1. V shed 5 bases and J 3 bases; nucleotides not matched to a gene: 9. The CDR3 contains 17 residues. Germline CDR1 and CDR2: SEHNR and FQNEAQ (reference sequence). DNA of the CDR3: TGTGCCAGCAGCCCCCTGGGACAGGGGACGGACACCGGGGAGCTGTTTTTT. Protein product: CASSPLGQGTDTGELFF.

The rearrangement joins TRBV29-1 to TRBJ2-1, with TRBD1 matching over 10 bases. The CDR3 has 14 amino acids. Trimming took 0 bases from V and 6 from J; bases not matched to a gene: 2. CDR1 and CDR2 (germline): SQVTM, ANQGSEA. The CDR3 DNA reads TGCAGCGTTGAAGACGGACAGGGGGTCAATGAGCAGTTCTTC. This encodes CSVEDGQGVNEQFF.

The chain has TRBV5-6 and TRBJ2-5; TRBD2 is a possible D gene (5 bases). This CDR3 region has 13 residues. Germline V gene sequence: CDR1 SGHDT, CDR2 YYEEEE. Deletions cut 1 base from V and 5 bases from J, with 9 bases between. The CDR3 sequence: CASSLMSGETQYF. The CDR3 DNA reads as TGTGCCAGCAGCTTGATGAGCGGTGAGACCCAGTACTTC.

The chain combines TRBV6-5 with TRBJ2-3; D is possibly TRBD2 (6 bases). The ends were cut back, 6 bases at V and 2 bases at J, with 15 bases in the middle. Looked up from germline, CDR1 is MNHEY and CDR2 is SVGAGI. This CDR3 has 15 residues. DNA for the CDR3: TGTGCCAGCAGCCCCGGGGGTGATCCCACAGATACGCAGTATTTT. Translated: CASSPGGDPTDTQYF.

This clone appeared a few times. The chain employs TRBV20-1 and TRBJ1-1; 12 bases fit TRBD1. The V segment lost 3 bases and the J segment 6 bases; nucleotides outside the gene matches: 8. The CDR3 runs to 15 residues. Germline values: CDR1 DFQATT, CDR2 SNEGSKA (reference sequence). The CDR3 DNA follows: TGCAGTGCTAGTCCTTGGGACAGGGGGCATTCTGAAGCTTTCTTT. This translates into CSASPWDRGHSEAFF.

The rearrangement uses TRBV11-2 and TRBJ2-4; tentative D call: TRBD2 (7 bases). Germline V gene data show CDR1 as SGHAT and CDR2 as FQNNGV. This CDR3 has 16 amino acids. V was clipped by 5 bases and J by 1 base, with 15 bases between them. The CDR3 here is CASSLRGGEAKNIQYF. In nucleotides, the CDR3 is TGTGCCAGCAGCCTACGAGGGGGGGAGGCCAAAAACATTCAGTACTTC. The full variable domain, in which reference TRBV11-2 and TRBJ2-4 provide the parts outside the CDR3, is EAGVAQSPRYKIIEKRQSVAFWCNPISGHATLYWYQQILGQGPKLLIQFQNNGVVDDSQLPKDRFSAERLKGVDSTLKIQPAKLEDSAVYLCASSLRGGEAKNIQYFGAGTRLSVL.

The chain links TRBV4-1 to TRBJ2-7; 9 positions agree with TRBD2. The V gene's germline CDR1 is MGHRA and CDR2 YSYEKL. With V trimmed by 1 base and J by 2 bases, 3 bases remained unmatched. The CDR3 covers 15 residues. Here the CDR3 reads CASSQGTSAAYEQYF. CDR3 DNA sequence: TGCGCCAGCAGCCAAGGGACTAGCGCAGCCTACGAGCAGTACTTC.

The chain couples TRBV24-1 to TRBJ1-2, with a weak D call TRBD1 (5 bases). CDR1 is KGHDR, CDR2 SFDVKD, per germline. CDR3 length equals 12 residues. The V end was cut by 5 bases, the J end by 8 bases, with 11 bases between. The CDR3 here is CATSGRGQGYTF. CDR3 bases: TGTGCCACCAGTGGTAGGGGCCAGGGCTACACCTTC.

The CDR3 DNA reads TGTGCCACCTGGATTGGCGGGGGGTCCCAAGAGACCCAGTACTTC. Protein product: CATWIGGGSQETQYF. The V and J genes are TRBV10-3 and TRBJ2-5; 8 bases line up with TRBD2. Germline loops: CDR1 ENHRY, CDR2 SYGVKD. The J segment lost 1 base and the V segment lost 10 bases, leaving 11 bases of the junction unmatched. The CDR3 runs 15 residues.

The DNA for the CDR3 is TGTGCCAGCACCGATAGGGGGGGATACAATGAGCAGTTCTTC. Translating gives CASTDRGGYNEQFF. The rearrangement joins TRBV27 to TRBJ2-1, with D maybe TRBD2 (7 bases). Looked up from germline, CDR1 is MNHEY and CDR2 is SMNVEV (reference sequence). This CDR3 has 14 residues. V shed 7 bases and J shed 4 bases, with 14 bases lying between them.

This clone was seen once. The chain has TRBV7-8 and TRBJ2-7; perhaps TRBD2 as D (5 bases). V was cut by 1 base and J by 0 bases, with 13 bases left in between. Germline CDR1 is SGHVS and CDR2 is FQNEAQ. The CDR3 loop spans 16 amino acids. The CDR3 DNA is TGTGCCAGCAGCTTAGGGAGCCGGGGTTCCTCCTACGAGCAGTACTTC. This translates into CASSLGSRGSSYEQYF.

This chain uses TRBV11-2 with TRBJ2-3; 10 nucleotides agree with TRBD2. Germline V gene sequence: CDR1 SGHAT, CDR2 FQNNGV. J was trimmed by 1 base and V by 5 bases; bases with no gene match: 6. The CDR3 spans 16 residues. CDR3 nucleotide sequence: TGTGCCAGCAGCCGCCAGCTAGCGGGAGGCACAGATACGCAGTATTTT. Its protein is CASSRQLAGGTDTQYF.

V and J are TRBV4-2 and TRBJ2-7; TRBD1 agrees at 7 bases. The CDR3 has 15 amino acids. The germline gives CDR1 LGHNA, CDR2 YNFKEQ. Losses at the gene ends were 4 bases for V and 3 bases for J; bases not matched to a gene: 9. The CDR3 is CASSRMTGRDYEQYF. The CDR3 nucleotides are TGTGCCAGCAGCCGGATGACAGGGAGAGACTACGAGCAGTACTTC.

This clone was seen a single time. The chain has TRBV7-9 and TRBJ2-2; D is perhaps TRBD2 (5 bases). Germline values: CDR1 SEHNR, CDR2 FQNEAQ (reference sequence). The V end was cut by 4 bases, the J end by 7 bases, with 13 bases between. CDR3 length: 14 residues. The DNA for the CDR3 is TGTGCCAGCAGCTCACAACTAGAGGTCGGGGAGCTGTTTTTT. It translates to CASSSQLEVGELFF.

This clone was seen a handful of times. CDR3 in DNA: TGTGCCAGCAGCCAAAGCCGACGCGAGCGGGAGGACGACAATGAGCAGTTCTTC. It is translated as CASSQSRREREDDNEQFF. The chain employs TRBV7-9 and TRBJ2-1, with 9 bases matching TRBD2. Per the germline V gene, CDR1 is SEHNR and CDR2 is FQNEAQ (reference sequence). The CDR3 covers 18 residues. Losses at the gene ends were 5 bases for V and 5 bases for J; bases not matched to a gene: 16.